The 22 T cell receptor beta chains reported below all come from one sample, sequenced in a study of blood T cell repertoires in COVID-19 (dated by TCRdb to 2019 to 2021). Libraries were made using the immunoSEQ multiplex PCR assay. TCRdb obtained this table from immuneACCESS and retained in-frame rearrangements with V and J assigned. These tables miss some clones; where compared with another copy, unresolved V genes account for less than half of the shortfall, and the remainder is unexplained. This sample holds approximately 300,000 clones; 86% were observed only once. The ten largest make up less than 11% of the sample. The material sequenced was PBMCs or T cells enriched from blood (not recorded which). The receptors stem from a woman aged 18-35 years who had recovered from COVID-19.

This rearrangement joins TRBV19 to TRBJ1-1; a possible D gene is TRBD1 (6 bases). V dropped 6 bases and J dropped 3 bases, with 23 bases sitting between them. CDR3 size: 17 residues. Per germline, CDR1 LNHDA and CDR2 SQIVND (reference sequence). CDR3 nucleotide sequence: TGTGCCAGTAGCCAGCCTACAGGGCGACCTTTTCACACTGAAGCTTTCTTT. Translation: CASSQPTGRPFHTEAFF. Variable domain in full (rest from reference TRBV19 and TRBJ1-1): DGGITQSPKYLFRKEGQNVTLSCEQNLNHDAMYWYRQDPGQGLRLIYYSQIVNDFQKGDIAEGYSVSREKKESFPLTVTSAQKNPTAFYLCASSQPTGRPFHTEAFFGQGTRLTVV.

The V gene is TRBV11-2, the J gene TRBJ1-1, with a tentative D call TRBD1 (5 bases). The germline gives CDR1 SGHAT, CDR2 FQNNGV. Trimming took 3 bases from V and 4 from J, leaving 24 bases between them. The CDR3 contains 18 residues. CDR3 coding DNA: TGTGCCAGCAGCTTGGGGAGGGGCATTACCTATATGGGCACTGAAGCTTTCTTT. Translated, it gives CASSLGRGITYMGTEAFF.

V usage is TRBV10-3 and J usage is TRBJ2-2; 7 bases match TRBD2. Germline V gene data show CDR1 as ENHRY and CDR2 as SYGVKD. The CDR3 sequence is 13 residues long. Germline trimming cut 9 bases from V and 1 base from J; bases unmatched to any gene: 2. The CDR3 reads CAMGGENTGELFF. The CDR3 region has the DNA TGTGCCATGGGAGGGGAGAACACCGGGGAGCTGTTTTTT.

CDR3 sequence reads: CASSLQSGSDREQYF. The CDR3 DNA follows: TGCGCCAGCAGCTTGCAAAGCGGGAGTGACAGGGAGCAGTACTTC. The genes are TRBV5-1 and TRBJ2-7, with 8 bases aligning to TRBD2. V was clipped by 1 base and J by 7 bases; unmatched bases: 10. Germline V gene lookup returns CDR1 SGHRS and CDR2 YFSETQ. The CDR3 totals 15 residues. Supplemented by reference TRBV5-1 and TRBJ2-7, the full variable domain reads KAGVTQTPRYLIKTRGQQVTLSCSPISGHRSVSWYQQTPGQGLQFLFEYFSETQRNKGNFPGRFSGRQFSNSRSEMNVSTLELGDSALYLCASSLQSGSDREQYFGPGTRLTVT.

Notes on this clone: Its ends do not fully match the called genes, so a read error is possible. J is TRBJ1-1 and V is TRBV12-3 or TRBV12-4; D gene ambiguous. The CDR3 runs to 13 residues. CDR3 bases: TGTGCCAGCAGATGGGGAGAGAACACTGAATCTTTCTTT. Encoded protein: CASRWGENTESFF.

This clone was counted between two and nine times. DNA of the CDR3: TGTGCCAGCAGCCCCGATAGGGGGTTCTATGGAAACACCATATATTTT. This sequence encodes CASSPDRGFYGNTIYF. The chain employs TRBV9 and TRBJ1-3, with a tentative D call TRBD1 (6 bases). The CDR3 is made up of 16 amino acids. Trimming stripped 4 bases from V and 3 bases from J, with 17 bases between. The germline gives CDR1 SGDLS, CDR2 YYNGEE.

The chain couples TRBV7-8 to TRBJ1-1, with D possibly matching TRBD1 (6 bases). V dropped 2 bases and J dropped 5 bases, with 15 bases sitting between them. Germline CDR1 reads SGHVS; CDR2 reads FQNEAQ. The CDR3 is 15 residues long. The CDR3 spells CASSLNIQGSTEAFF. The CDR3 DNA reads TGTGCCAGCAGCTTAAATATCCAGGGGTCGACTGAAGCTTTCTTT.

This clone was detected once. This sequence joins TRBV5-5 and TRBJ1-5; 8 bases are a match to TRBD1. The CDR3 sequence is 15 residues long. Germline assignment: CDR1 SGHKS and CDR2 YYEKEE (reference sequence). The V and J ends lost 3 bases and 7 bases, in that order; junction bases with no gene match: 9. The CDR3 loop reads CASSYQGAAGQPQHF. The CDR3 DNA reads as TGTGCCAGCAGCTATCAGGGGGCAGCAGGACAGCCCCAGCATTTT. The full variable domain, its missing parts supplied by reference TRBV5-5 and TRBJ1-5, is DAGVTQSPTHLIKTRGQQVTLRCSPISGHKSVSWYQQVLGQGPQFIFQYYEKEERGRGNFPDRFSARQFPNYSSELNVNALLLGDSALYLCASSYQGAAGQPQHFGDGTRLSIL.

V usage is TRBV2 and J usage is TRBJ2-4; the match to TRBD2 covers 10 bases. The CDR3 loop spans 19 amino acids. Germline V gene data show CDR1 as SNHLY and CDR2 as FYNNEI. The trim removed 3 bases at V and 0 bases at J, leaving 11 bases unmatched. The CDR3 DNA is TGTGCCAGCAGTGATTCGCTAGCGGGGGTTGAGATAGCCAAAAACATTCAGTACTTC. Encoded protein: CASSDSLAGVEIAKNIQYF. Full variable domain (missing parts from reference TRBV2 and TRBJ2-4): EPEVTQTPSHQVTQMGQEVILRCVPISNHLYFYWYRQILGQKVEFLVSFYNNEISEKSEIFDDQFSVERPDGSNFTLKIRSTKLEDSAMYFCASSDSLAGVEIAKNIQYFGAGTRLSVL.

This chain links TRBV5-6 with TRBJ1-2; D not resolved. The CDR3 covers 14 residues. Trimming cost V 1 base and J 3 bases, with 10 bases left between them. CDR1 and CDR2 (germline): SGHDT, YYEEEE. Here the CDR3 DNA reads TGTGCCAGCAGCTTGCAGGTGCTGCACTATGGCTACACCTTC. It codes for CASSLQVLHYGYTF.

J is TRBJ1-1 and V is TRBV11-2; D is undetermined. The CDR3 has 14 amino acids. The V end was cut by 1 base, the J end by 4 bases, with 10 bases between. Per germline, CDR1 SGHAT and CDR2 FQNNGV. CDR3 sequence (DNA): TGTGCCAGCAGCTTAGCGTTTAGGAGCACTGAAGCTTTCTTT. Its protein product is CASSLAFRSTEAFF.

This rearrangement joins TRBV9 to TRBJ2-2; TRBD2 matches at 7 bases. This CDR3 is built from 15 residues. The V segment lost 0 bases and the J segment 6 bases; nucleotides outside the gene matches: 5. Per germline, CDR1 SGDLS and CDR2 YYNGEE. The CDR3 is CASSVGGSKAGELFF. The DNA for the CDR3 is TGTGCCAGCAGCGTAGGCGGGAGTAAGGCCGGGGAGCTGTTTTTT.

CDR3 region: CASRRGTSGSYNEQFF. The CDR3 region has the DNA TGTGCCAGCAGAAGGGGGACTAGCGGGAGTTACAATGAGCAGTTCTTC. The chain links TRBV2 to TRBJ2-1, with 14 nucleotides matching TRBD2. Losses at the gene ends were 6 bases for V and 4 bases for J; bases not matched to a gene: 5. CDR3 size: 16 residues. Germline V gene data show CDR1 as SNHLY and CDR2 as FYNNEI.

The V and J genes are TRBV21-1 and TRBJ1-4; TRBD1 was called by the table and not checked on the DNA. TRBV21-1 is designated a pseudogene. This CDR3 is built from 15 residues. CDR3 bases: TGTGCCAGCAGCACATTGGGACAGGCGAGCGAAAAATTGTTTTTT. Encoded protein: CASSTLGQASEKLFF.

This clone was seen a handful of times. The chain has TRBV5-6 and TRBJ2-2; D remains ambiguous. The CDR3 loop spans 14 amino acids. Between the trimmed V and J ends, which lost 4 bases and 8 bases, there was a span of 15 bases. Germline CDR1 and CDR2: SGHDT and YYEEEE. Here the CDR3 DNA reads TGTGCCAGCAGCCCTGGGCCAGTCACAGGGGAGCTGTTTTTT. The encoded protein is CASSPGPVTGELFF.

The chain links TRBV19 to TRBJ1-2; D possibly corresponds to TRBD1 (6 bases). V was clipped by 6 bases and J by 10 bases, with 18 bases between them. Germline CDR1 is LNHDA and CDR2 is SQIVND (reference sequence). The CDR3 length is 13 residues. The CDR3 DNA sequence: TGTGCCAGTAGGTCACCGGGACAAGCGGACTACACCTTC. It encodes CASRSPGQADYTF.

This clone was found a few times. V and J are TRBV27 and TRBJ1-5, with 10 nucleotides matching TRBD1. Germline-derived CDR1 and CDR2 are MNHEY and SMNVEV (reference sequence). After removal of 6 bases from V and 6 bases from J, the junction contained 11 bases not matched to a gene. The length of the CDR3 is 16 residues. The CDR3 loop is CASRGSGTGVGQPQHF. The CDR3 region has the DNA TGTGCCAGCAGGGGCTCCGGGACAGGGGTGGGTCAGCCCCAGCATTTT.

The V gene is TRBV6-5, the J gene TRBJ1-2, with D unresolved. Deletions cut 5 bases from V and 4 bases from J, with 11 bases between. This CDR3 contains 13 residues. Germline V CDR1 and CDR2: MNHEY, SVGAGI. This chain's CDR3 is CASSREGGYGYTF. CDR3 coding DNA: TGTGCCAGCAGTAGGGAGGGAGGCTATGGCTACACCTTC.

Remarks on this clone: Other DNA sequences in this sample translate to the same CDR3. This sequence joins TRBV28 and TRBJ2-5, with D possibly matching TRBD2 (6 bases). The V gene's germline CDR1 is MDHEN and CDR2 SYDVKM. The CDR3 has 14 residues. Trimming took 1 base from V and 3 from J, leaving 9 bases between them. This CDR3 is CASSLSGTEETQYF. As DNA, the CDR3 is TGTGCCAGCAGTTTATCAGGGACTGAAGAGACCCAGTACTTC.

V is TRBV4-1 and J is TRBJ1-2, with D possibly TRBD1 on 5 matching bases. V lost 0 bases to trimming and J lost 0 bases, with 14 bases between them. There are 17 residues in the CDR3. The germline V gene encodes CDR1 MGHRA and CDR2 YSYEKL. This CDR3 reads CASSQESVTGPNYGYTF. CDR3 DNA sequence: TGCGCCAGCAGCCAAGAGTCCGTAACAGGCCCTAACTATGGCTACACCTTC.

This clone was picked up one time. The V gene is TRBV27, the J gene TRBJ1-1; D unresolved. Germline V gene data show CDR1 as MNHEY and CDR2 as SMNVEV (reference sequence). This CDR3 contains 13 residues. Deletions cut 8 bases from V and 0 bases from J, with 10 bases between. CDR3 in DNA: TGTGCCAGCCTGAATCAGGTGAACACTGAAGCTTTCTTT. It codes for CASLNQVNTEAFF.

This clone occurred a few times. The CDR3 DNA sequence: TGTGCCAGCAGCCTGGCCACAACAGGGGAAGCGTGGTACGAGCAGTACTTC. Its translation: CASSLATTGEAWYEQYF. This chain links TRBV11-2 with TRBJ2-7; 7 positions match TRBD1. V lost 5 bases, J lost 4 bases, and 17 bases stayed unmatched. Germline V gene sequence: CDR1 SGHAT, CDR2 FQNNGV. The CDR3 is 17 residues long.